Listed below are T cell receptor beta chains from one sample, sequenced in a study of Graves' ophthalmopathy and Graves' hyperthyroidism. MiXCR, run by TCRdb on the multiplex PCR reads, gives a single entry per CDR3 protein. The sample includes 350,000 to 450,000 distinct CDR3 sequences, around 20% seen only once; the top ten take roughly 1.6%. The specimen was peripheral blood. These receptors came from a woman younger than 35 with Graves' ophthalmopathy. CDR3s include the opening cysteine and the closing phenylalanine or tryptophan. Fields, in order: V gene, CDR3 length, J gene, CDR3 protein.

>TRBV9|15|TRBJ2-7
CASSARDRATYEQYF
>TRBV4-2|16|TRBJ2-5
CASSQGTGNIQETQYF
>TRBV7-3|17|TRBJ2-2
CASSFGRGGLPNGELFF
>TRBV19|14|TRBJ2-7
CASSMGRQVHEQYF
>TRBV6-1|14|TRBJ1-1
CASSVWTGEAEAFF
>TRBV27|16|TRBJ1-2
CASSLSPRGFSYGYTF
>TRBV29-1|12|TRBJ2-2
CSVVVGTGELFF
>TRBV13|15|TRBJ2-7
CASSFEPRDTYEQYF
>TRBV5-1|13|TRBJ2-2
CASSESVTGELFF
>TRBV6-2/TRBV6-3|14|TRBJ2-7
CASSWAGSSYEQYF
>TRBV19|16|TRBJ2-5
CASSKGLAATQETQYF
>TRBV6-1|16|TRBJ1-1
CASSLGQGQGNTEAFF
>TRBV18|15|TRBJ1-1
CASSLGQGGSTEAFF
>TRBV6-5|17|TRBJ1-5
CASSYRDRIVSNQPQHF
>TRBV7-2|15|TRBJ2-7
CASSQGLAVDYEQYF
>TRBV28|15|TRBJ1-1
CATTQQRGGTAEAFF
>TRBV25-1|14|TRBJ2-7
CASSLSTSRHEQYF
>TRBV19|14|TRBJ2-7
CASSIGWGSYEQYF
>TRBV4-2|12|TRBJ1-1
CASSQDRIEAFF
>TRBV4-2|14|TRBJ1-1
CASSQDWGAAEAFF
>TRBV5-1|17|TRBJ2-2
CASSPGWTGTNTGELFF
>TRBV28|16|TRBJ2-7
CASSTPKETPYYEQYF
>TRBV6-5|16|TRBJ2-7
CASIKGGQGSSGEQYF
>TRBV28|17|TRBJ2-7
CASSFVGLAGGAYEQYF
>TRBV7-9|14|TRBJ2-5
CASSLQGRTETQYF
>TRBV7-2|15|TRBJ1-6
CASSKEGTGDSPLHF
>TRBV2|14|TRBJ2-5
CASISGTGEETQYF
>TRBV5-1|17|TRBJ2-7
CASSLTSSRGGTYEQYF
>TRBV28|14|TRBJ1-2
CASSPEMHNYGYTF
>TRBV6-1|15|TRBJ2-7
CASTSDREGVDEQYF
>TRBV6-1|16|TRBJ2-7
CASKKGGLAVTYEQYF
>TRBV5-1|14|TRBJ2-2
CASKGGPGTGELFF
>TRBV6-1|16|TRBJ2-2
CASSEGQGPGTGELFF
>TRBV7-9|13|TRBJ2-7
CASSGLGSYEQYF
>TRBV5-1|17|TRBJ1-1
CASSLYEQGAGLPEAFF
>TRBV27|15|TRBJ2-7
CASSPLGGSFHEQYF
>TRBV19|16|TRBJ2-5
CASSMLPAGGQETQYF
>TRBV28|17|TRBJ1-6
CASSLWRRIGDNSPLHF